This TCR beta chain was observed in a study of OX40 agonist ivuxolimab in advanced cancers. Study at large: While on treatment, patients had intravenous ivuxolimab at 0.01 to 10 mg/kg every 2 weeks. Dose-escalation patients were diagnosed with hepatocellular carcinoma, melanoma, renal cell cancer or head and neck cancer. Study-level findings and limits: Certain nonresponders additionally had low normalized T-cell clonal expansion. Both blood CD4+ and CD8+ T cells showed clonal growth by week 6 at 0.1 to 3.0 mg/kg.

As regards this clone: Antigen: not known.

Germline CDR1 reads MNHNS; CDR2 reads SASEGT. CDR3 size: 15 residues. V lost 0 bases, J lost 4 bases, and 10 bases lay in between. Data came from immunoSEQ multiplex PCR; TCRdb stores just in-frame clones and leaves some out. Of around 78,000 clones in the sample, 80% to 90% were seen once. The source material was CD4+ or CD8+ T cells sorted from blood, sampled in a trial of the OX40 agonist ivuxolimab. V gene TRBV6-1 combines with J gene TRBJ1-5, with unresolved D. The receptor was derived from an adult with an advanced solid tumor such as melanoma, head and neck, liver or kidney cancer. The CDR3 spells CASSEAGKVNQPQHF. In nucleotides, the CDR3 is TGTGCCAGCAGTGAAGCGGGGAAGGTTAATCAGCCCCAGCATTTT.